There are a few counts of the clone carrying this T cell receptor (beta chain). The sample belongs to a study of CD8 T cells in Susac syndrome. Random hexamers served to reverse transcribe roughly 0.5 to 1 ug RNA. The method of amplification for TCR beta CDR3 was immunoSEQ multiplex PCR, covering 54 Vbeta and 13 Jbeta. TCRdb recomputed calls from the immunoSEQ multiplex PCR reads with MiXCR, one row per CDR3 protein. The sample has 400,000 to 550,000 distinct CDR3 sequences, 85% seen once. Trimming removed 0 bases from V and 2 bases from J, with 11 bases in between. This CDR3 spans 14 amino acids. Germline V gives CDR1 GTSNPN, CDR2 SVGIG (reference sequence). Sequencing of TCR beta drew on CD8+ and CD4+ T cells from blood. Included as multiple sclerosis controls were treatment-naive patients who had stable or active relapsing-remitting disease. Negative isolation was applied to CD8+ and CD4+ T cells, and FACS enrichment was applied to TEMRA cells.

This chain joins TRBV30 and TRBJ2-7; possible D gene TRBD2, 5 bases. Sequenced: CD8+ T cells from PBMCs. This clonotype was sampled from a human donor with multiple sclerosis. DNA of the CDR3: TGTGCCTGGAGTGTAGGTAGAGGGCCCTACGAGCAGTACTTC. As protein: CAWSVGRGPYEQYF.